The T cell receptor (beta chain) described here comes from a study of shared clonotypes between healthy human individuals. The V and J ends lost 5 bases and 3 bases respectively, with 5 bases between them. The CDR3 is made up of 10 amino acids. The germline gives CDR1 DFQATT, CDR2 SNEGSKA (reference sequence). The assay was immunoSEQ multiplex PCR, and TCRdb's table has in-frame clones only and misses some. Of about a million clones in the sample, 76% were seen once. Remarks on this clone: Other DNA sequences within the sample encode an identical CDR3.

Source material: memory CD4+ T cells sorted from blood. Subset denoted: CD45RA-negative fraction. This receptor was identified in a young man in good health. V usage is TRBV20-1 and J usage is TRBJ2-7, with unresolved D. CDR3 coding DNA: TGCAGTGCTCTGAACTACGAGCAGTACTTC. Encoded protein: CSALNYEQYF.